The 18 T cell receptor beta chains reported below all come from one sample, sequenced in a study of CD8+ T cells in alopecia areata. Sequencing used cDNA as its template, made by extracting RNA and reverse transcribing it. Here immunoSEQ multiplex PCR was the method, and the copy in TCRdb shows in-frame clones only, minus some. This repertoire holds around 290,000 clones, and none appear only once. The sorting of pooled cutaneous lymph node cells relied on CD4, CD8alpha, NKG2D, NKG2ACE and other markers. Sequences were obtained from CD4+ T cells sorted from a lymph node. The source is a C3H/HeJ mouse with alopecia areata. The MHC haplotype of this mouse line is H2-k.

As for this clone: Gene names are the mouse ones. The read falls 4 residues short of the CDR3 end, and the missing part is taken from the germline J gene. V usage is TRBV19 and J usage is TRBJ2-5; D possibly corresponds to TRBD1 (6 bases). The ends were cut back, 5 bases at V and 2 bases at J, with 9 bases in the middle. The CDR3 runs 13 residues. The germline V gene has CDR1 FNHDT and CDR2 SITEND (reference sequence). CDR3: CASRRQAQDTQYF. The sequenced part of the CDR3 DNA is TGTGCCAGCAGAAGACAGGCCCAAGAC. The whole variable domain, remainder taken from reference TRBV19 and TRBJ2-5, is GGIITQTPKFLIGQEGQKLTLKCQQNFNHDTMYWYRQDSGKGLRLIYYSITENDLQKGDLSEGYDASREKKSSFSLTVTSAQKNEMAVFLCASRRQAQDTQYFGPGTRLLVL.

As regards this clone: Gene labels here are mouse ones. The CDR3 end is not reached by the read, which stops 4 residues before it; the germline J gene fills it in. The V call is TRBV19, the J call TRBJ2-5; TRBD1 matches at 8 bases. Germline V gives CDR1 FNHDT, CDR2 SITEND (reference sequence). Losses at the gene ends were 5 bases for V and 0 bases for J; bases not matched to a gene: 8. CDR3 length: 16 residues. The CDR3 sequence: CASSPRQGRNQDTQYF. CDR3 bases read: TGTGCCAGCAGCCCTCGACAGGGGAGGAACCAAGAC.

This clone was detected a few times. The germline and genes are mouse ones. The CDR3 end falls 4 residues outside the read, so it is completed with the germline J gene. This CDR3 is also generated by other DNA sequences in the sample. The chain couples TRBV17 to TRBJ2-3; 7 positions agree with TRBD1. The V and J ends lost 1 base and 0 bases, in that order; junction bases with no gene match: 1. CDR1 and CDR2 (germline): MNHDT, YYDKIL. There are 15 residues in the CDR3. CDR3 residues: CASSRGQGSAETLYF. The sequenced CDR3 bases are TGTGCTAGCAGTAGAGGACAGGGAAGTGCAGAA.

Note on this clone: Gene names are the mouse ones. The read gets to within 4 residues of the CDR3 end, and the germline J gene fills in the rest. The same CDR3 arises from other DNA sequences in this sample as well. The V call is TRBV5, the J call TRBJ2-5; TRBD2 agrees at 10 bases. The CDR3 contains 14 residues. CDR1 LGHNA and CDR2 YNLKQL come from the germline V gene (reference sequence). V was clipped by 4 bases and J by 3 bases; unmatched bases: 1. The sequenced part of the CDR3 DNA is TGTGCCAGCAGCCGGACTGGGGGTCAAGAC. Its translation is CASSRTGGQD. The whole CDR3 protein reads CASSRTGGQDTQYF.

In its sample, this clone was seen a few times. The listed genes are named as in mouse. From the germline J gene comes the end of the CDR3, since the read stops 4 residues before it. In the same sample, other DNA sequences code for this CDR3. This chain links TRBV13-2 with TRBJ1-2; D unresolved. Looked up from germline, CDR1 is NNHNN and CDR2 is SYGAGS (reference sequence). The CDR3 covers 14 residues. V was clipped by 2 bases and J by 2 bases, with 10 bases between them. CDR3 bases read: TGTGCCAGCGGTGACAGAGGCTCTAACTCC. Its translation is CASGDRGSNS. The entire CDR3 is CASGDRGSNSDYTF.

This clone has a count of ten or more. Each gene name is a mouse one. The CDR3 end falls 4 residues outside the read, so it is completed with the germline J gene. Different DNA sequences within this sample yield the same CDR3. The genes are TRBV1 and TRBJ2-5; TRBD2 matches 7 bases. Germline lookup yields CDR1 NSQYPW and CDR2 LRSPGD (reference sequence). This CDR3 comprises 13 residues. The DNA read from the CDR3 is TGCACCTGCAGTGCTGGGGGGAAGGAC. Residues: CTCSAGGKD. The complete CDR3 protein is CTCSAGGKDTQYF.

In regard to this clone: Germline and genes: mouse. Coverage ceases 4 residues before the CDR3 finishes, and the germline J gene fills in the end. V usage is TRBV13-1 and J usage is TRBJ1-1; a weak D match, TRBD1 (6 bases). The V gene's germline CDR1 is NSHNY and CDR2 SYGAGN. CDR3 length: 14 amino acids. CDR3 DNA (partial): TGTGCCAGCAGTGACACTGGGGGGGCGCGA. Its translation is CASSDTGGAR. The CDR3, in full, reads CASSDTGGAREVFF.

With regard to this clone: Mouse germline and gene names are used. From the germline J gene comes the end of the CDR3, since the read stops 4 residues before it. Other DNA sequences from this sample encode an identical CDR3 as well. The chain has TRBV1 and TRBJ1-1; unclear D gene. V was cut by 3 bases and J by 0 bases, with 5 bases left in between. This CDR3 contains 13 residues. The germline V gene encodes CDR1 NSQYPW and CDR2 LRSPGD (reference sequence). The CDR3 sequence is CTCSAAANTEVFF. Incomplete CDR3 DNA: TGCACCTGCAGTGCGGCAGCAAACACA.

This clone occurred a few times. Gene names and germline refer to mouse. The CDR3 is cut off 3 residues early in the read; its end comes from the germline J gene. The V call is TRBV13-2, the J call TRBJ1-6, with TRBD1 matching 8 bases. TRBJ1-6 is recorded as an ORF, its role being uncertain. V trimming: 0 bases; J trimming: 2 bases; junction bases outside the gene matches: 4. The CDR3 is 17 residues long. Germline V lookup: CDR1 NNHNN, CDR2 SYGAGS (reference sequence). The CDR3 here is CASGDASQGAYNSPLYF. The CDR3 bases that were read are TGTGCCAGCGGTGATGCGTCACAGGGGGCCTATAATTCGCCC.

This clone has more than one count but fewer than ten. Mouse gene names apply. The read terminates 4 residues before the CDR3 end, so the remaining end is supplied by the germline J gene. The chain has TRBV13-1 and TRBJ2-1, with D possibly matching TRBD2 (6 bases). The CDR3 sequence is 14 residues long. Germline CDR1 is NSHNY and CDR2 is SYGAGN. CDR3 DNA, as far as it was read: TGTGCCAGCAGTGATGCACGGGGGGTAGCT. Protein: CASSDARGVA. In full, the CDR3 reads CASSDARGVAEQFF.

Comment on this clone: These gene names are mouse names. The observed sequence ends 4 residues before the CDR3 terminus, with the missing tail filled in from the germline J gene. This specimen includes other DNA sequences encoding the same CDR3. The chain recombines TRBV13-1 with TRBJ2-7, with D perhaps matching TRBD2 (5 bases). CDR3 length equals 11 residues. Germline V lookup: CDR1 NSHNY, CDR2 SYGAGN. The CDR3 DNA, read in part, is TGTGCCAGCAGTGTGGGGTAT. This gives the protein CASSVGY. The whole CDR3 sequence reads CASSVGYEQYF.

This clone was counted only a few times. Gene names refer to mouse genes. The read is 4 residues too short to cover the CDR3 end, so that end is filled in from the germline J gene. The sample holds other DNA sequences that translate to the same CDR3. This sequence joins TRBV13-1 and TRBJ2-7, with 10 bases that match TRBD1. This CDR3 region has 14 residues. Germline values: CDR1 NSHNY, CDR2 SYGAGN. The CDR3 loop reads CASSLRDRGYEQYF. The part of the CDR3 DNA that was read is TGTGCCAGCAGTCTCCGGGACAGGGGTTAT.

This clone was counted only a few times. The genes and germline here are from mouse. Sequencing ends 4 residues short of the CDR3 end; the germline J gene provides the rest. V usage is TRBV1 and J usage is TRBJ2-3; 7 nucleotides agree with TRBD2. Germline-derived CDR1 and CDR2 are NSQYPW and LRSPGD (reference sequence). The J segment lost 0 bases and the V segment lost 1 base, leaving 4 bases of the junction unmatched. CDR3 length equals 16 residues. The sequenced CDR3 bases are TGCACCTGCAGTGCAGGCTCTGGGGGAAGTGCAGAA. It codes for CTCSAGSGGSAE. In full, the CDR3 reads CTCSAGSGGSAETLYF.

A remark on this clone: The germline and genes are mouse ones. The sequenced fragment ends 4 residues before the CDR3 boundary, so the rest is inferred from the germline J gene. The V and J genes are TRBV29 and TRBJ2-3; TRBD1 might be the D (6 bases). Germline V gene sequence: CDR1 MSHET, CDR2 SYDVDS. Trimming stripped 5 bases from V and 0 bases from J, with 12 bases between. The CDR3 contains 15 residues. The part of the CDR3 DNA that was read is TGTGCTAGCAGTCCCGGGACAACTAGTGCAGAA. Translating it yields CASSPGTTSAE. The full CDR3 reads CASSPGTTSAETLYF.

About this clone: Genes here carry mouse names. The sequenced fragment ends 3 residues before the CDR3 boundary, so the rest is inferred from the germline J gene. V gene TRBV1 combines with J gene TRBJ1-6, with 12 bases matching TRBD1. TRBJ1-6 is identified as an open reading frame with a role that is uncertain. With 6 bases clipped from V and 3 bases from J, the junction kept 9 bases outside the gene matches. In germline, CDR1 is NSQYPW, CDR2 LRSPGD (reference sequence). The length of the CDR3 is 18 residues. CDR3 residues: CTCRGQGARGGYNSPLYF. The sequenced CDR3 bases are TGCACCTGCAGGGGACAGGGGGCGCGAGGGGGCTATAATTCGCCC.

Of note for this clone: Mouse germline and gene names are used. Coverage ceases 4 residues before the CDR3 finishes, and the germline J gene fills in the end. The chain uses TRBV5 and TRBJ2-2; 9 nucleotides agree with TRBD2. The CDR3 consists of 16 residues. Germline lookup yields CDR1 LGHNA and CDR2 YNLKQL (reference sequence). The V and J ends lost 3 bases and 1 base, in that order; junction bases with no gene match: 3. The CDR3 sequence is CASSQLLGGNTGQLYF. The DNA read from the CDR3 is TGTGCCAGCAGCCAGCTACTGGGGGGAAACACCGGG.

A few counts support this clone. Mouse gene names apply. The CDR3 end is not reached by the read, which stops 4 residues before it; the germline J gene fills it in. The rearrangement links TRBV1 to TRBJ1-1; TRBD1 is a possible D gene (5 bases). Germline-derived CDR1 and CDR2 are NSQYPW and LRSPGD (reference sequence). Trimming took 5 bases from V and 1 from J, leaving 8 bases between them. The CDR3 covers 13 residues. CDR3 protein: CTCSPTGNTEVFF. The part of the CDR3 DNA that was read is TGCACCTGCAGTCCCACAGGGAACACA.

This clone appeared many times. Gene names and germline match the mouse. The missing CDR3 end, 4 residues past where the read stops, is filled in from the germline J gene. The J gene is TRBJ2-1, the V gene TRBV13-1, with D possibly TRBD2 on 5 matching bases. Germline CDR1 is NSHNY and CDR2 is SYGAGN. This CDR3 spans 14 amino acids. V was shortened by 1 base and J by 3 bases, with 8 bases between the two germline ends. The CDR3 region is CASSDTWGYAEQFF. The covered CDR3 bases are TGTGCCAGCAGTGATACGTGGGGCTATGCT.